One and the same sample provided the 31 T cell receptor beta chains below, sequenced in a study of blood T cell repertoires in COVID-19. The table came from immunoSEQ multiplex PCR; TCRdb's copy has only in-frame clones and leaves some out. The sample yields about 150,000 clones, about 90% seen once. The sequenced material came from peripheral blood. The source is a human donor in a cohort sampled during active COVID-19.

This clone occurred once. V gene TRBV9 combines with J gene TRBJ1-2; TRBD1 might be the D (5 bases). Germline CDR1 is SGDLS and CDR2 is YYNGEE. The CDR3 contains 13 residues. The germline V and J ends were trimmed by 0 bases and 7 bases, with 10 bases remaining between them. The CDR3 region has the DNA TGTGCCAGCAGCGTAGGGACATCCTTTGGCTACACCTTC. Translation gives CASSVGTSFGYTF.

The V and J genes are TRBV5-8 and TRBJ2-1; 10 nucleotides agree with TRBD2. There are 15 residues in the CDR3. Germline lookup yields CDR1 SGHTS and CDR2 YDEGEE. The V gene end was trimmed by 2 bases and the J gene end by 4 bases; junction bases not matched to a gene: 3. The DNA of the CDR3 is TGTGCCAGCAGCTTAAGCGGGAGGGCTTACAATGAGCAGTTCTTC. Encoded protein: CASSLSGRAYNEQFF.

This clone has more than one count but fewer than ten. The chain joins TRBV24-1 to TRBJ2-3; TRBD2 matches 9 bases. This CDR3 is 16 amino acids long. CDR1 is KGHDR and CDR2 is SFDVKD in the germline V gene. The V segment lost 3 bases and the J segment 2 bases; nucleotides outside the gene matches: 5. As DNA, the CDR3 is TGTGCCACCAGTGATAGGCTAGCGGGGCCCACAGATACGCAGTATTTT. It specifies CATSDRLAGPTDTQYF.

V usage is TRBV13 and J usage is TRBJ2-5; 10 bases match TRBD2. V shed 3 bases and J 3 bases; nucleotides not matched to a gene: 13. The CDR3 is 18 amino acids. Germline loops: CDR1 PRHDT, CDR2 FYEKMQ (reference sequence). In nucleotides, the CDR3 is TGTGCCAGCAGCTTCCGGCCCCAACTAGCGGGATCGGAAGAGACCCAGTACTTC. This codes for CASSFRPQLAGSEETQYF. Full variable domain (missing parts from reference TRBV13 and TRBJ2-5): AAGVIQSPRHLIKEKRETATLKCYPIPRHDTVYWYQQGPGQDPQFLISFYEKMQSDKGSIPDRFSAQQFSDYHSELNMSSLELGDSALYFCASSFRPQLAGSEETQYFGPGTRLLVL.

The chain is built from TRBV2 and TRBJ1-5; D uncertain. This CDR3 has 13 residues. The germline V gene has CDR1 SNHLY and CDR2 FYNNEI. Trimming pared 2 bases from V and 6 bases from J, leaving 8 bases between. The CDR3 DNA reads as TGTGCCAGCAGTGAATCTCGGTTTCAGCCCCAGCATTTT. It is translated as CASSESRFQPQHF.

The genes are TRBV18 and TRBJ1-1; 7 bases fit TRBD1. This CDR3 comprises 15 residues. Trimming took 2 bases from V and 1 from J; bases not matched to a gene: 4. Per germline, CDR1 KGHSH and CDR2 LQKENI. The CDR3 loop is CASSPLQGRNTEAFF. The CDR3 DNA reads TGTGCCAGCTCACCATTACAGGGGAGGAACACTGAAGCTTTCTTT.

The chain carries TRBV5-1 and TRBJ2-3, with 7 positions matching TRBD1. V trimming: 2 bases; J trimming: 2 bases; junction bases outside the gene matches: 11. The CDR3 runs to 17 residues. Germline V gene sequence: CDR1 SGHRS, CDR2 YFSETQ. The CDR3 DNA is TGCGCCAGCAGCTTCGGGACAGACACACGCCTCACAGATACGCAGTATTTT. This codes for CASSFGTDTRLTDTQYF.

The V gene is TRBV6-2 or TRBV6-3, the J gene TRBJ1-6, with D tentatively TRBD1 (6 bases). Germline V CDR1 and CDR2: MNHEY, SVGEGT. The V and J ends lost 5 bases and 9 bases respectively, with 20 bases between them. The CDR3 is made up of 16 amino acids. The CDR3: CASSGGPTGSGSPLHF. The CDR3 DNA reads TGTGCCAGCAGTGGAGGACCAACAGGGTCCGGTTCACCCCTCCACTTT.

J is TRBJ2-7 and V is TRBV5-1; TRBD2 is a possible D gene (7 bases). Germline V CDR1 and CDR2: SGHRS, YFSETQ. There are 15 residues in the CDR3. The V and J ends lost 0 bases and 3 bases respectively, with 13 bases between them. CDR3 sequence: CASSLGGGAGYEQYF. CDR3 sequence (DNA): TGCGCCAGCAGCTTGGGTGGGGGGGCCGGCTACGAGCAGTACTTC.

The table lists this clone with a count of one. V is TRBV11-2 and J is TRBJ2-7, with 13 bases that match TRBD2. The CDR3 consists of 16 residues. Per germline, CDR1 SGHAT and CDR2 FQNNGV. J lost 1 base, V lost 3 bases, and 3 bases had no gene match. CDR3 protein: CASSFTTSGRSYEQYF. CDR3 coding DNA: TGTGCCAGCAGCTTCACGACTAGCGGGAGGTCCTACGAGCAGTACTTC.

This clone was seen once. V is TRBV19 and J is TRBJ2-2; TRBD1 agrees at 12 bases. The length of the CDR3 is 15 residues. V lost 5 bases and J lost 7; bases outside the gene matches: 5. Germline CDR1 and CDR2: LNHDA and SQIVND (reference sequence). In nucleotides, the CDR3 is TGTGCCAGTAGTCCGGGACAGGGGGCCAGCGGGGAGCTGTTTTTT. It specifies CASSPGQGASGELFF.

The CDR3 DNA reads as TGTGCCAGCAGTCCCGCAGACACAGATACGCAGTATTTT. Translation: CASSPADTDTQYF. This chain links TRBV6-4 with TRBJ2-3; D gene unclear. Per germline, CDR1 MRHNA and CDR2 SNTAGT. This CDR3 spans 13 amino acids. V was pared by 5 bases and J by 2 bases, with 8 bases between.

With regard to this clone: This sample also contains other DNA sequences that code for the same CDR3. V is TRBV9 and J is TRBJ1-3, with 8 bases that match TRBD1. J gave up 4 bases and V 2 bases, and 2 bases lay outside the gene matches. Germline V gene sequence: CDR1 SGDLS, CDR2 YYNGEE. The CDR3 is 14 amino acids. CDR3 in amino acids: CASSVRTGGNTIYF. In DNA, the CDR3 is TGTGCCAGCAGCGTTAGGACAGGGGGAAACACCATATATTTT.

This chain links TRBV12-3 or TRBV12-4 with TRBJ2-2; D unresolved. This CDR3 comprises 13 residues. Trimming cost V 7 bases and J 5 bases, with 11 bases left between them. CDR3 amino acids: CASTLRLTGELFF. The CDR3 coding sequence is TGTGCCAGCACCCTGAGGTTGACCGGGGAGCTGTTTTTT.

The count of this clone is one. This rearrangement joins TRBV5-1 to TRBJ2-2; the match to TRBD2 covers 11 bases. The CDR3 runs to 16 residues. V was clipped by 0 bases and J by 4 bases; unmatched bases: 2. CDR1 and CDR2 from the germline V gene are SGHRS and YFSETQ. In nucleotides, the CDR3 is TGCGCCAGCAGCTTGGTAGCGGGAGGGTTCACCGGGGAGCTGTTTTTT. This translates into CASSLVAGGFTGELFF.

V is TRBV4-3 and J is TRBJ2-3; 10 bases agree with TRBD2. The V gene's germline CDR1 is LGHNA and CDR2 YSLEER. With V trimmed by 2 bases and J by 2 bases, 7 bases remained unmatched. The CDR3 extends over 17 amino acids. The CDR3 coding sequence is TGCGCCAGCAGCCAATCCTTAGCGGGAGGAGCCACAGATACGCAGTATTTT. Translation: CASSQSLAGGATDTQYF.

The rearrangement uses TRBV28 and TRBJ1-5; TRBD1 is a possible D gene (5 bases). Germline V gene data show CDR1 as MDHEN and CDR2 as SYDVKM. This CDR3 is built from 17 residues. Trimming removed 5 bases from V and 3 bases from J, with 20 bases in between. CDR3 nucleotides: TGTGCCAGCAGTCTGGGGGGTTCTCATGGGAACAATCAGCCCCAGCATTTT. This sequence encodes CASSLGGSHGNNQPQHF. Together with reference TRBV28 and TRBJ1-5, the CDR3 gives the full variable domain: DVKVTQSSRYLVKRTGEKVFLECVQDMDHENMFWYRQDPGLGLRLIYFSYDVKMKEKGDIPEGYSVSREKKERFSLILESASTNQTSMYLCASSLGGSHGNNQPQHFGDGTRLSIL.

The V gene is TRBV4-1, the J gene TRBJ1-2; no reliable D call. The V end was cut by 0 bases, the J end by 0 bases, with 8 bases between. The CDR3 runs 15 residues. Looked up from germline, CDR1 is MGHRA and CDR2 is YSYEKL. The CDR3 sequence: CASSQDRGPNYGYTF. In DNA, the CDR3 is TGCGCCAGCAGCCAAGATCGAGGGCCTAACTATGGCTACACCTTC.

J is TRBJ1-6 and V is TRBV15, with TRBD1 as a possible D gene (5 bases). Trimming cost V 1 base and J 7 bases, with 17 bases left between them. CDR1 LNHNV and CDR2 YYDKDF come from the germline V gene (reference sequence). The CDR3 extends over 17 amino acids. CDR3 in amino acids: CATSRVRRANKNSPLHF. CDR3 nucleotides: TGTGCCACCAGCAGAGTTCGCAGGGCAAACAAAAATTCACCCCTCCACTTT.

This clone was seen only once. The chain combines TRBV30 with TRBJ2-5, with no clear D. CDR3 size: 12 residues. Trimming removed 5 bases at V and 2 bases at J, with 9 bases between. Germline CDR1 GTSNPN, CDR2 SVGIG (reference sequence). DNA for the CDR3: TGTGCCTGGGCGAGGATTCAAGAGACCCAGTACTTC. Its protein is CAWARIQETQYF.

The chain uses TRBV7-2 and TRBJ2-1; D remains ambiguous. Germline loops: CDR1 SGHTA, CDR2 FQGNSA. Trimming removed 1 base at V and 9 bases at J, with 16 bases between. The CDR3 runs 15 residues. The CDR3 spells CASSLDPLIGGEQFF. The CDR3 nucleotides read TGTGCCAGCAGCTTAGACCCCTTAATCGGTGGTGAGCAGTTCTTC. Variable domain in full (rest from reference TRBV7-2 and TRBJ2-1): GAGVSQSPSNKVTEKGKDVELRCDPISGHTALYWYRQSLGQGLEFLIYFQGNSAPDKSGLPSDRFSAERTGGSVSTLTIQRTQQEDSAVYLCASSLDPLIGGEQFFGPGTRLTVL.

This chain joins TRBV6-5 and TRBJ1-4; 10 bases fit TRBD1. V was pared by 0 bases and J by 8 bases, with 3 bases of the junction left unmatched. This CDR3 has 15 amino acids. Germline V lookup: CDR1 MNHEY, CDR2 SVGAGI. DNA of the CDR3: TGTGCCAGCAGTTACTCGGACAGGGGGGGAGAAAAACTGTTTTTT. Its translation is CASSYSDRGGEKLFF.

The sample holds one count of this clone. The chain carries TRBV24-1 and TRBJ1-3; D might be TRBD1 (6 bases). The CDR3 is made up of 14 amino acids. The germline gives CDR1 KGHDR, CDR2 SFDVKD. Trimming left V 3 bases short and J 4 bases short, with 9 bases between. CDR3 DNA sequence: TGTGCCACCAGTGATCCGACAGGAGGAAACACCATATATTTT. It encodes CATSDPTGGNTIYF.

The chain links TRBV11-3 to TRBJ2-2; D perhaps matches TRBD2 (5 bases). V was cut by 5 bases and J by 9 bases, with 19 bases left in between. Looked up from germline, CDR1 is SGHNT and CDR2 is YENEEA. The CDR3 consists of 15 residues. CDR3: CASSERTDVGRELFF. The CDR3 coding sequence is TGTGCCAGCAGCGAACGGACTGATGTTGGCCGGGAGCTGTTTTTT.

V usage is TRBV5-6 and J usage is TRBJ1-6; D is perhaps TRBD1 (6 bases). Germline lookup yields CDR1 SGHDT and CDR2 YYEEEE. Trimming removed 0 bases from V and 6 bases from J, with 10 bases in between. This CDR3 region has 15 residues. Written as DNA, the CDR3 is TGTGCCAGCAGCTTGGTAGGGGGACCTAATTCACCCCTCCACTTT. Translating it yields CASSLVGGPNSPLHF. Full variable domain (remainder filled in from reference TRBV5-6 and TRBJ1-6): DAGVTQSPTHLIKTRGQQVTLRCSPKSGHDTVSWYQQALGQGPQFIFQYYEEEERQRGNFPDRFSGHQFPNYSSELNVNALLLGDSALYLCASSLVGGPNSPLHFGNGTRLTVT.

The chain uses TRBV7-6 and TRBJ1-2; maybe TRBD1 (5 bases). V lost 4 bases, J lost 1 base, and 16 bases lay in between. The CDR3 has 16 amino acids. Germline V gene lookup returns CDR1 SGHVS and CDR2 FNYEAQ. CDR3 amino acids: CASSWGGLDLNYGYTF. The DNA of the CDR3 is TGTGCCAGCAGCTGGGGGGGGTTGGACCTTAACTATGGCTACACCTTC. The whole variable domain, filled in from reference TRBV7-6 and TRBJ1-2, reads GAGVSQSPRYKVTKRGQDVALRCDPISGHVSLYWYRQALGQGPEFLTYFNYEAQQDKSGLPNDRFSAERPEGSISTLTIQRTEQRDSAMYRCASSWGGLDLNYGYTFGSGTRLTVV.

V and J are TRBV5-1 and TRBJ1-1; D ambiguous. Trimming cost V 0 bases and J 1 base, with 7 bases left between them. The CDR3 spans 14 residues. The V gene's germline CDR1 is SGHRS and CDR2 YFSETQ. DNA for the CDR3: TGCGCCAGCAGCTTGGATCGAGGGAACACTGAAGCTTTCTTT. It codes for CASSLDRGNTEAFF. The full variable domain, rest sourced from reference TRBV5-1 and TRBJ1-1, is KAGVTQTPRYLIKTRGQQVTLSCSPISGHRSVSWYQQTPGQGLQFLFEYFSETQRNKGNFPGRFSGRQFSNSRSEMNVSTLELGDSALYLCASSLDRGNTEAFFGQGTRLTVV.

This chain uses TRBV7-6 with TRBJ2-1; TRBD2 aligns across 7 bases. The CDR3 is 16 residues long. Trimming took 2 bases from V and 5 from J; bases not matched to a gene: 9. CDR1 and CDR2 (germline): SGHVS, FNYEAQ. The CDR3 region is CASSLRGLADNNEQFF. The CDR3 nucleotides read TGTGCCAGCAGCTTAAGGGGTCTAGCGGATAACAATGAGCAGTTCTTC.

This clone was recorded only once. CDR3 sequence reads: CASSRTHRATEAFF. The CDR3 bases are TGTGCCAGTAGCCGAACCCACAGGGCGACTGAAGCTTTCTTT. This chain links TRBV19 with TRBJ1-1, with D tentatively TRBD1 (6 bases). Per the germline V gene, CDR1 is LNHDA and CDR2 is SQIVND (reference sequence). V was shortened by 6 bases and J by 5 bases, with 16 bases between the two germline ends. The CDR3 totals 14 residues.

The CDR3 sequence is CAQAGGRTDTQYF. The CDR3 region has the DNA TGTGCCCAAGCGGGGGGGCGAACAGATACGCAGTATTTT. The V call is TRBV30, the J call TRBJ2-3; 10 nucleotides line up with TRBD2. Per germline, CDR1 GTSNPN and CDR2 SVGIG (reference sequence). Trimming at V came to 8 bases and at J to 3 bases, leaving 5 bases not matched to a gene. This CDR3 is built from 13 residues.

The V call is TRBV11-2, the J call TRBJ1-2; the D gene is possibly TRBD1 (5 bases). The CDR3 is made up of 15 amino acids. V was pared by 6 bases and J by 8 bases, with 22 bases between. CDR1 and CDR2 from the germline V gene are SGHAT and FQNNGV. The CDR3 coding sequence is TGTGCCAGCAGGAAGAGTGGCCAGGGCTCAAGGGGCTACACCTTC. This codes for CASRKSGQGSRGYTF. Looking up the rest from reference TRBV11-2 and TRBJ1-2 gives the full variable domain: EAGVAQSPRYKIIEKRQSVAFWCNPISGHATLYWYQQILGQGPKLLIQFQNNGVVDDSQLPKDRFSAERLKGVDSTLKIQPAKLEDSAVYLCASRKSGQGSRGYTFGSGTRLTVV.